These T cell receptor beta chains were read from a single sample in a study of human T cells and chemical hapten exposure. A single record per CDR3 protein comes from TCRdb applying MiXCR to the RACE reads. This repertoire shows tens of thousands of distinct CDR3 sequences, about 7.7% found once; its top ten account for 9.9%. The source material was whole blood. These receptor sequences come from a human donor in good health. Some clones in this sample may be carry-over from other donors' samples. Each CDR3 is given without its conserved first and last residue. Fields, in order: J gene, V gene, CDR3 protein.

>TRBJ2-1|TRBV5-1
ASSPDPETYTYNEQF
>TRBJ1-2|TRBV13
ASSQGPDYGDT
>TRBJ1-2|TRBV6-6
ASSYQVRGNYGYT
>TRBJ2-1|TRBV5-1
ASSSSSGGLYNEQF
>TRBJ1-5|TRBV7-2
ASSFTGGSNQPQH
>TRBJ1-6|TRBV6-5
ASSYAAAYNSPLH
>TRBJ1-4|TRBV4-2
ASSQDFTIWPPRSEKLF
>TRBJ2-1|TRBV18
ASSPTLAPSYNEQF
>TRBJ2-3|TRBV2
ASSRTSLPDTQY
>TRBJ1-1|TRBV6-6
ASTSPTNTEAF
>TRBJ2-1|TRBV10-1
ASSPVRGAYNEQF
>TRBJ1-4|TRBV6-5
ASSSRGPHEKLF
>TRBJ2-6|TRBV7-2
ASSLVGQVSGANVLT
>TRBJ2-3|TRBV7-2
ASSFSSGKGDTQY
>TRBJ2-2|TRBV2
ASSYSNTGELF
>TRBJ2-1|TRBV6-5
ASSRSSSGRSNEQF